This is a list of T cell receptor beta chains from one sample in a study of identical twins. One entry per CDR3 protein, called by TCRdb with MiXCR from the 5' RACE reads. This sample yields under 300,000 distinct CDR3 sequences, of which about 8% are seen a single time; over 2.5% belongs to the top ten. These data were also reused for a study on yellow fever vaccine responses in identical twins.

Source material: CD8+ T cells sorted from blood. The receptors derive from a woman aged 18 to 35 in good health. Each CDR3 is given with its conserved first and last residue. The D gene is left open where the match is weak. Clone size is not always given. Where it is, it says once, few, many or a class for expanded clones.

J gene | D gene | V gene | CDR3 length | clone size | CDR3 protein | CDR3 DNA
TRBJ2-4 | . | TRBV27 | 13 | few | CASGGLAKNIQYF | TGTGCCAGCGGCGGGCTAGCCAAAAACATTCAGTACTTC
TRBJ1-4 | . | TRBV14 | 15 | . | CASSQEWMSNEKLFF | TGTGCCAGCAGCCAGGAGTGGATGTCTAATGAAAAACTGTTTTTT
TRBJ2-7 | . | TRBV6-2/TRBV6-3 | 12 | few | CASSYSLLEQYF | TGTGCCAGCAGTTACTCCCTCCTGGAGCAGTACTTC
TRBJ2-3 | TRBD2 | TRBV9 | 15 | few | CASSAWGGSTDTQYF | TGTGCCAGCAGCGCCTGGGGGGGAAGCACAGATACGCAGTATTTT
TRBJ2-7 | TRBD2 | TRBV20-1 | 15 | few | CSARDLTSGSYEQYF | TGCAGTGCTAGAGATCTGACTAGCGGGAGCTACGAGCAGTACTTC
TRBJ2-1 | . | TRBV20-1 | 15 | once | CSARDPPGERNEQFF | TGCAGTGCTAGAGATCCGCCAGGGGAACGAAATGAGCAGTTCTTC
TRBJ1-1 | . | TRBV2 | 15 | . | CASSEMRRGFTEAFF | TGTGCCAGCAGTGAAATGAGACGGGGATTCACTGAAGCTTTCTTT
TRBJ2-2 | TRBD2 | TRBV4-3 | 18 | few | CASSQDSGTSGRVGELFF | TGCGCCAGCAGCCAAGACTCCGGGACTAGCGGGAGAGTTGGGGAGCTGTTTTTT
TRBJ1-5 | . | TRBV18 | 17 | . | CASSPGQGHYSNQPQHF | TGTGCCAGCTCACCGGGCCAGGGGCACTATAGCAATCAGCCCCAGCATTTT
TRBJ2-2 | TRBD2 | TRBV7-9 | 16 | few | CASSRLAGDWAGELFF | TGTGCCAGCAGCCGACTAGCGGGGGACTGGGCCGGGGAGCTGTTTTTT
TRBJ1-1 | . | TRBV5-4 | 13 | . | CASREETSAEAFF | TGTGCCAGCAGGGAAGAGACTTCCGCTGAAGCTTTCTTT
TRBJ2-5 | TRBD1 | TRBV27 | 18 | . | CASSAIMNPGGSGETQYF | TGTGCCAGCAGTGCTATAATGAACCCAGGGGGCTCTGGAGAGACCCAGTACTTC
TRBJ2-2 | TRBD1 | TRBV7-3 | 20 | . | CASSALGQGGLVSNTGELFF | TGTGCCAGCAGCGCTTTGGGACAGGGAGGATTGGTATCGAACACCGGGGAGCTGTTTTTT
TRBJ2-7 | . | TRBV10-3 | 16 | few | CAIAVSGRSGGYEQYF | TGTGCCATCGCGGTTTCGGGAAGGAGTGGGGGCTACGAGCAGTACTTC
TRBJ2-1 | . | TRBV12-5 | 15 | . | CASGFPGVRGNEQFF | TGTGCTAGTGGTTTTCCGGGAGTAAGGGGTAATGAGCAGTTCTTC
TRBJ2-1 | TRBD2 | TRBV5-4 | 19 | . | CASSLGAGTSGSVYNEQFF | TGTGCCAGCAGCTTGGGAGCCGGGACTAGCGGGAGTGTCTACAATGAGCAGTTCTTC
TRBJ2-1 | TRBD2 | TRBV6-2/TRBV6-3 | 20 | few | CASSYSLLAGVKGQYNEQFF | TGTGCCAGCAGTTACTCGTTGTTAGCGGGAGTCAAGGGGCAATACAATGAGCAGTTCTTC
TRBJ2-1 | . | TRBV6-1 | 14 | many | CASSPWTKRDEQFF | TGTGCCAGCAGCCCTTGGACTAAACGGGATGAGCAGTTCTTC
TRBJ1-5 | . | TRBV6-1 | 14 | . | CASMGYNPYQPQHF | TGTGCCAGCATGGGATACAATCCGTATCAGCCCCAGCATTTT
TRBJ2-3 | TRBD2 | TRBV7-2 | 16 | few | CASSLVLAGHTDTQYF | TGTGCCAGCAGCTTAGTACTAGCGGGACACACAGATACGCAGTATTTT
TRBJ2-5 | . | TRBV7-3 | 13 | few | CASSAPPQETQYF | TGTGCCAGCAGCGCCCCCCCACAAGAGACCCAGTACTTC
TRBJ2-3 | TRBD2 | TRBV7-6 | 16 | . | CASSSPSGRAPDTQYF | TGTGCCAGCAGCTCCCCTAGCGGGAGGGCGCCAGATACGCAGTATTTT
TRBJ1-1 | . | TRBV29-1 | 14 | . | CSVERARGNTEAFF | TGCAGCGTTGAACGGGCGCGGGGTAACACTGAAGCTTTCTTT
TRBJ2-7 | . | TRBV6-1 | 15 | . | CASLVRGAPLGEQYF | TGTGCCAGCCTCGTCAGGGGAGCTCCTCTTGGCGAGCAGTACTTC
TRBJ2-2 | . | TRBV7-9 | 13 | many | CASSFFNTGELFF | TGTGCCAGCAGCTTCTTCAACACCGGGGAGCTGTTTTTT
TRBJ2-3 | . | TRBV18 | 17 | few | CASSPWDDPLYLGTQYF | TGTGCCAGCTCACCCTGGGACGACCCCCTTTATCTGGGTACGCAGTATTTT
TRBJ2-5 | TRBD2 | TRBV5-8 | 16 | few | CASSLVPRLAEETQYF | TGTGCCAGCAGCTTGGTCCCGAGACTAGCGGAAGAGACCCAGTACTTC
TRBJ2-1 | . | TRBV5-6 | 14 | few | CASSFGQGASPKFF | .
TRBJ2-3 | . | TRBV4-2 | 16 | once | CASSQVAGRSTDTQYF | TGTGCCAGCAGCCAAGTCGCGGGCCGTAGCACAGATACGCAGTATTTT
TRBJ2-7 | . | TRBV4-1 | 12 | many | CASSQLGYEQYF | TGCGCCAGCAGCCAACTCGGCTACGAGCAGTACTTC
TRBJ2-2 | TRBD2 | TRBV3-1 | 16 | few | CASSPSGGPNTGELFF | TGTGCCAGCAGTCCTAGCGGGGGGCCGAACACCGGGGAGCTGTTTTTT
TRBJ2-1 | TRBD1 | TRBV4-3 | 16 | . | CASSSATGGPYNEQFF | TGCGCCAGCAGCTCGGCGACAGGGGGGCCCTACAATGAGCAGTTCTTC
TRBJ2-7 | . | TRBV27 | 12 | many | CATGDRSYEQYF | TGTGCCACCGGAGACAGATCCTACGAGCAGTACTTC
TRBJ1-6 | TRBD1 | TRBV12-3/TRBV12-4 | 15 | . | CASSAPGQGNSPLHF | TGTGCCAGCTCTGCACCCGGACAGGGTAATTCACCCCTCCACTTT
TRBJ1-1 | TRBD1 | TRBV9 | 18 | many | CASSRFPGTGIMNTEAFF | TGTGCCAGCAGCAGATTCCCAGGGACAGGGATCATGAACACTGAAGCTTTCTTT
TRBJ2-1 | . | TRBV12-3/TRBV12-4 | 15 | many | CASSSGTFSYNEQFF | TGTGCCAGCAGTTCCGGGACATTCTCCTACAATGAGCAGTTCTTC
TRBJ2-7 | . | TRBV29-1 | 14 | few | CSVELQTSGYEQYF | TGCAGCGTTGAGTTGCAGACGTCCGGGTACGAGCAGTACTTC
TRBJ2-2 | . | TRBV29-1 | 13 | many | CSVLQGVTGELFF | TGCAGCGTTCTCCAAGGCGTCACCGGGGAGCTGTTTTTT
TRBJ2-1 | . | TRBV28 | 15 | . | CASSSITDSYNEQFF | TGTGCCAGCAGTTCGATAACGGACAGCTACAATGAGCAGTTCTTC
TRBJ2-5 | . | TRBV28 | 14 | . | CASSFRGAVETQYF | TGTGCCAGCAGTTTTCGGGGGGCTGTTGAGACCCAGTACTTC
TRBJ1-5 | . | TRBV7-2 | 15 | many | CASSLRHLSNQPQHF | TGTGCCAGCAGCTTACGACATCTTAGCAATCAGCCCCAGCATTTT
TRBJ2-7 | . | TRBV7-9 | 14 | few | CASSSLAQSYEQYF | TGTGCCAGCAGCTCCTTGGCACAGAGCTACGAGCAGTACTTC
TRBJ2-7 | . | TRBV20-1 | 13 | . | CSARDEGYYEQYF | TGCAGTGCTAGAGATGAGGGGTACTACGAGCAGTACTTC
TRBJ2-7 | . | TRBV28 | 13 | . | CASTADSYYEQYF | TGTGCCAGTACCGCGGACAGTTACTACGAGCAGTACTTC
TRBJ1-5 | . | TRBV20-1 | 13 | few | CSARQEGNQPQHF | TGCAGTGCCCGGCAGGAGGGAAATCAGCCCCAGCATTTT
TRBJ2-3 | . | TRBV7-3 | 13 | few | CASSPVPRDTQYF | TGTGCCAGCAGCCCAGTGCCCCGGGATACGCAGTATTTT
TRBJ2-7 | . | TRBV27 | 10 | many | CASSLSEQYF | TGTGCCAGCAGCTTAAGCGAGCAGTACTTC
TRBJ2-7 | TRBD1 | TRBV4-2 | 17 | few | CASSQEGSLTGYHEQYF | TGTGCCAGCAGCCAAGAGGGATCCTTGACAGGGTACCACGAGCAGTACTTC
TRBJ2-1 | . | TRBV24-1 | 19 | many | CATSDLPGRRALSYNEQFF | TGTGCCACCAGTGATTTGCCGGGAAGGAGGGCCCTTTCCTACAATGAGCAGTTCTTC
TRBJ2-7 | TRBD2 | TRBV15 | 17 | many | CATSTLGLAGGPVEQYF | TGTGCCACCAGCACTCTTGGACTAGCGGGAGGGCCGGTCGAGCAGTACTTC
TRBJ2-2 | . | TRBV7-9 | 15 | . | CASSLWGDGTGELFF | TGTGCCAGCAGCTTATGGGGGGACGGCACCGGGGAGCTGTTTTTT
TRBJ2-7 | TRBD2 | TRBV7-2 | 16 | . | CASSWSPSGRYYEQYF | TGTGCCAGCAGCTGGTCTCCTAGCGGGAGATACTACGAGCAGTACTTC
TRBJ2-7 | . | TRBV19 | 12 | . | CATSPQNYEQYF | TGTGCCACCAGTCCCCAAAACTACGAGCAGTACTTC
TRBJ2-7 | TRBD1 | TRBV25-1 | 16 | many | CASSSSWDRDSYEQYF | TGTGCCAGCAGTTCATCCTGGGACAGGGATTCCTACGAGCAGTACTTC
TRBJ2-7 | TRBD1 | TRBV15 | 14 | few | CATSTGQGASEQYF | TGTGCCACCAGCACGGGACAGGGGGCTTCCGAGCAGTACTTC
TRBJ2-1 | TRBD2 | TRBV20-1 | 15 | many | CSARPGGSSYNEQFF | TGCAGTGCTAGACCCGGCGGGAGCTCCTACAATGAGCAGTTCTTC
TRBJ2-1 | TRBD1 | TRBV4-3 | 17 | few | CASSQDRGTGAYNEQFF | TGCGCCAGCAGCCAAGATAGGGGGACAGGAGCCTACAATGAGCAGTTCTTC
TRBJ2-7 | . | TRBV21-1 | 15 | few | CASSRWSSGSYEQYF | TGTGCCAGCAGCAGATGGTCTAGCGGGTCGTACGAGCAGTACTTC
TRBJ2-1 | . | TRBV27 | 16 | few | CASTKDGGPTYNEQFF | TGTGCCAGCACTAAAGATGGGGGCCCGACCTACAATGAGCAGTTCTTC
TRBJ2-7 | TRBD2 | TRBV29-1 | 14 | few | CSAFGRGASYEQYF | TGCAGCGCCTTCGGGCGGGGGGCTTCCTACGAGCAGTACTTC